The clone carrying this T cell receptor beta chain occurred many times. This sample is drawn from a study of quantifying T cell responses using KT2 cells. Study-wide background: Reverse transcription used primers in the TCR alpha and beta constant regions.

The cDNA 3' end received a ligated oligonucleotide with a UMI. First-round PCR used around 4 cycles and beta primers RC1.1 and RC1.2 covering TRBC1 and TRBC2. One entry per CDR3 protein, called by TCRdb with MiXCR from the UMI-ligation and nested PCR reads. Among tens of thousands of distinct CDR3 sequences listed, over 9% were seen once. The CDR3 covers 13 residues. The junction had 5 bases not matched to a gene; V was cut back by 6 bases and J by 10 bases. Germline-derived CDR1 and CDR2 are MNHEY and SVGAGI. Unfractionated PBMC were spiked with known numbers of KT2 clone cells. A range of KT2-to-PBMC ratios was made using fixed PBMC numbers.

Specimen: PBMCs spiked with cells of the T cell clone KT2. The sequence derives from a human donor. This sequence joins TRBV6-5 and TRBJ1-6; 8 positions agree with TRBD1. The chain's CDR3 is CASRDRDGSPLHF. The CDR3 nucleotides read TGTGCCAGCAGGGACAGGGATGGCTCACCCCTCCACTTT.